These T cell receptor beta chains were read from a single sample in a study of blood T cell repertoires in COVID-19. Assay: immunoSEQ multiplex PCR; the TCRdb copy retains only in-frame clones and omits some. This table holds fewer than 200,000 clones, around 89% found once. The sample taken for sequencing was peripheral blood. The receptors were sampled from a man between 18 and 29 years old who had recovered from COVID-19. CDR3s include the opening cysteine and the closing phenylalanine or tryptophan. Each record gives: D gene, clone size, V gene, CDR3 length, J gene, CDR3 protein, CDR3 DNA. The D gene is left open where the match is weak. Not all rows give a size; the values are once, few, many and, for expanded clones, a class.

D gene: -
clone size: -
V gene: TRBV7-2
CDR3 length: 14
J gene: TRBJ1-5
CDR3 protein: CASSLRSGDQPQHF
CDR3 DNA: TGTGCCAGCAGCTTACGGTCGGGGGATCAGCCCCAGCATTTT

D gene: TRBD1
clone size: few
V gene: TRBV5-6
CDR3 length: 17
J gene: TRBJ2-2
CDR3 protein: CASSLDLGTGNTGELFF
CDR3 DNA: TGTGCCAGCAGCTTGGATCTTGGGACAGGGAACACCGGGGAGCTGTTTTTT

D gene: TRBD1
clone size: -
V gene: TRBV2
CDR3 length: 15
J gene: TRBJ1-4
CDR3 protein: CASSGDRGRNEKLFF
CDR3 DNA: TGTGCCAGCAGCGGAGATAGGGGGCGTAATGAAAAACTGTTTTTT

D gene: TRBD1
clone size: -
V gene: TRBV7-9
CDR3 length: 16
J gene: TRBJ2-2
CDR3 protein: CASSLAGQGRTGELFF
CDR3 DNA: TGTGCCAGCAGCTTAGCCGGACAGGGGCGCACCGGGGAGCTGTTTTTT

D gene: -
clone size: -
V gene: TRBV10-3
CDR3 length: 13
J gene: TRBJ2-7
CDR3 protein: CAISDLRSYEQYF
CDR3 DNA: TGTGCCATCAGTGACCTTAGGAGCTACGAGCAGTACTTC

D gene: TRBD2
clone size: -
V gene: TRBV18
CDR3 length: 14
J gene: TRBJ2-3
CDR3 protein: CASSLAGATDTQYF
CDR3 DNA: TGTGCCAGCTCGCTAGCGGGAGCCACAGATACGCAGTATTTT

D gene: -
clone size: -
V gene: TRBV18
CDR3 length: 15
J gene: TRBJ1-4
CDR3 protein: CASSPPQGRGEKLFF
CDR3 DNA: TGTGCCAGCTCACCTCCCCAGGGTAGGGGTGAAAAACTGTTTTTT

D gene: -
clone size: -
V gene: TRBV5-6
CDR3 length: 13
J gene: TRBJ1-1
CDR3 protein: CASSLAGNSEAFF
CDR3 DNA: TGTGCCAGCAGCTTGGCCGGGAACAGTGAAGCTTTCTTT

D gene: TRBD1
clone size: -
V gene: TRBV6-5
CDR3 length: 15
J gene: TRBJ1-4
CDR3 protein: CASSTGGWVGEKLFF
CDR3 DNA: TGTGCCAGCAGCACAGGGGGCTGGGTTGGGGAAAAACTGTTTTTT

D gene: -
clone size: -
V gene: TRBV2
CDR3 length: 14
J gene: TRBJ2-7
CDR3 protein: CASTEEAGPYEQYF
CDR3 DNA: TGTGCCAGCACGGAGGAAGCGGGCCCCTACGAGCAGTACTTC

D gene: -
clone size: -
V gene: TRBV29-1
CDR3 length: 16
J gene: TRBJ2-3
CDR3 protein: CSVVRTPARLTDTQYF
CDR3 DNA: TGCAGCGTTGTTCGGACACCCGCACGTCTCACAGATACGCAGTATTTT

D gene: TRBD1
clone size: -
V gene: TRBV6-5
CDR3 length: 14
J gene: TRBJ2-7
CDR3 protein: CASSPGQGGYEQYF
CDR3 DNA: TGTGCCAGCAGCCCGGGACAGGGAGGCTACGAGCAGTACTTC

D gene: TRBD1
clone size: -
V gene: TRBV29-1
CDR3 length: 15
J gene: TRBJ2-4
CDR3 protein: CSVEGDRGGKNIQYF
CDR3 DNA: TGCAGCGTTGAAGGGGACAGGGGCGGCAAAAACATTCAGTACTTC

D gene: -
clone size: -
V gene: TRBV11-3
CDR3 length: 11
J gene: TRBJ2-7
CDR3 protein: CASSSGTEQYF
CDR3 DNA: TGTGCCAGCAGCTCAGGGACAGAGCAGTACTTC

D gene: -
clone size: -
V gene: TRBV5-4
CDR3 length: 15
J gene: TRBJ2-3
CDR3 protein: CASRRAGGDTDTQYF
CDR3 DNA: TGTGCCAGCAGACGAGCGGGTGGGGACACAGATACGCAGTATTTT

D gene: -
clone size: -
V gene: TRBV10-3
CDR3 length: 13
J gene: TRBJ2-7
CDR3 protein: CAIRTSPVPEQYF
CDR3 DNA: TGTGCCATCAGGACTAGTCCAGTTCCCGAGCAGTACTTC

D gene: -
clone size: -
V gene: TRBV2
CDR3 length: 15
J gene: TRBJ2-7
CDR3 protein: CASSTSGARGNEQYF
CDR3 DNA: TGTGCCAGCAGTACGTCTGGGGCCCGGGGGAACGAGCAGTACTTC

D gene: -
clone size: -
V gene: TRBV19
CDR3 length: 13
J gene: TRBJ2-7
CDR3 protein: CASRGPGTYEQYF
CDR3 DNA: TGTGCCAGTAGGGGTCCAGGGACCTACGAGCAGTACTTC

D gene: TRBD2
clone size: -
V gene: TRBV11-2
CDR3 length: 13
J gene: TRBJ2-1
CDR3 protein: CASGAGLGLEQFF
CDR3 DNA: TGTGCCAGCGGGGCGGGACTAGGGCTTGAGCAGTTCTTC

D gene: TRBD1
clone size: -
V gene: TRBV28
CDR3 length: 14
J gene: TRBJ2-7
CDR3 protein: CASSLSGTGYEQYF
CDR3 DNA: TGTGCCAGCAGTCTATCCGGGACAGGCTACGAGCAGTACTTC

D gene: -
clone size: -
V gene: TRBV27
CDR3 length: 13
J gene: TRBJ1-4
CDR3 protein: CASSVGVNEKLFF
CDR3 DNA: TGTGCCAGCAGTGTCGGGGTAAATGAAAAACTGTTTTTT

D gene: -
clone size: -
V gene: TRBV10-3
CDR3 length: 12
J gene: TRBJ2-1
CDR3 protein: CAITDSGNEQFF
CDR3 DNA: TGTGCCATCACGGACAGCGGCAATGAGCAGTTCTTC

D gene: TRBD2
clone size: -
V gene: TRBV4-2
CDR3 length: 17
J gene: TRBJ2-3
CDR3 protein: CASSQDGTSHLAATQYF
CDR3 DNA: TGTGCCAGCAGCCAAGATGGGACTAGTCATCTCGCTGCTACGCAGTATTTT

D gene: TRBD1
clone size: -
V gene: TRBV15
CDR3 length: 16
J gene: TRBJ1-4
CDR3 protein: CATSRDRTGRGEKLFF
CDR3 DNA: TGTGCCACCAGCAGAGATCGGACAGGGCGGGGTGAAAAACTGTTTTTT

D gene: TRBD2
clone size: few
V gene: TRBV5-4
CDR3 length: 16
J gene: TRBJ2-1
CDR3 protein: CASSLGTSRIMDEQFF
CDR3 DNA: TGTGCCAGCAGCCTGGGGACTAGCCGGATTATGGATGAGCAGTTCTTC

D gene: -
clone size: -
V gene: TRBV11-3
CDR3 length: 15
J gene: TRBJ2-2
CDR3 protein: CASSLRTRNTGELFF
CDR3 DNA: TGTGCCAGCAGTCTCAGGACTCGGAACACCGGGGAGCTGTTTTTT

D gene: TRBD2
clone size: -
V gene: TRBV7-2
CDR3 length: 16
J gene: TRBJ2-3
CDR3 protein: CASSPAAGGGPDTQYF
CDR3 DNA: TGTGCCAGCAGCCCCGCCGCCGGGGGGGGCCCAGATACGCAGTATTTT

D gene: TRBD1
clone size: -
V gene: TRBV6-2/TRBV6-3
CDR3 length: 16
J gene: TRBJ1-2
CDR3 protein: CASSSPGTGVNYGYTF
CDR3 DNA: TGTGCCAGCAGTTCACCTGGGACAGGCGTTAACTATGGCTACACCTTC

D gene: -
clone size: -
V gene: TRBV6-5
CDR3 length: 13
J gene: TRBJ1-5
CDR3 protein: CASSLQGNQPQHF
CDR3 DNA: TGTGCCAGCAGTCTCCAGGGCAATCAGCCCCAGCATTTT

D gene: TRBD2
clone size: -
V gene: TRBV28
CDR3 length: 17
J gene: TRBJ2-7
CDR3 protein: CASSLWGAGERLGEQYF
CDR3 DNA: TGTGCCAGCAGTTTATGGGGAGCGGGAGAACGGCTAGGCGAGCAGTACTTC

D gene: -
clone size: -
V gene: TRBV7-8
CDR3 length: 13
J gene: TRBJ1-6
CDR3 protein: CASSFGSNSPLHF
CDR3 DNA: TGTGCCAGCAGCTTTGGCTCGAATTCACCCCTCCACTTT

D gene: -
clone size: once
V gene: TRBV28
CDR3 length: 15
J gene: TRBJ1-2
CDR3 protein: CASSLSRGHNYGYTF
CDR3 DNA: TGTGCCAGCAGTTTATCCAGGGGACACAACTATGGCTACACCTTC

D gene: -
clone size: -
V gene: TRBV19
CDR3 length: 14
J gene: TRBJ2-7
CDR3 protein: CASSIARGTYEQYF
CDR3 DNA: TGTGCCAGTAGTATAGCCCGGGGGACGTACGAGCAGTACTTC

D gene: TRBD1
clone size: -
V gene: TRBV27
CDR3 length: 15
J gene: TRBJ2-4
CDR3 protein: CASSPGGAGKNIQYF
CDR3 DNA: TGTGCCAGCAGCCCAGGGGGCGCCGGCAAAAACATTCAGTACTTC

D gene: -
clone size: -
V gene: TRBV9
CDR3 length: 14
J gene: TRBJ2-2
CDR3 protein: CASSVDGGTGELFF
CDR3 DNA: TGTGCCAGCAGCGTAGATGGCGGAACCGGGGAGCTGTTTTTT

D gene: -
clone size: -
V gene: TRBV7-2
CDR3 length: 12
J gene: TRBJ2-7
CDR3 protein: CASSSDKSEQYF
CDR3 DNA: TGTGCCAGCAGTTCCGACAAAAGCGAGCAGTACTTC

D gene: -
clone size: -
V gene: TRBV14
CDR3 length: 14
J gene: TRBJ1-2
CDR3 protein: CASSQDWSTGGYTF
CDR3 DNA: TGTGCCAGCAGCCAAGATTGGTCTACGGGTGGCTACACCTTC

D gene: TRBD2
clone size: -
V gene: TRBV11-2
CDR3 length: 16
J gene: TRBJ2-5
CDR3 protein: CASSTGLAGVSETQYF
CDR3 DNA: TGTGCCAGCAGCACGGGACTAGCGGGAGTCAGTGAGACCCAGTACTTC

D gene: TRBD2
clone size: -
V gene: TRBV27
CDR3 length: 17
J gene: TRBJ2-6
CDR3 protein: CASSWTRGATGANVLTF
CDR3 DNA: TGTGCCAGCAGCTGGACTAGAGGGGCAACCGGGGCCAACGTCCTGACTTTC

D gene: -
clone size: -
V gene: TRBV9
CDR3 length: 13
J gene: TRBJ2-1
CDR3 protein: CASSVDGSGGQFF
CDR3 DNA: TGTGCCAGCAGCGTTGACGGGTCCGGGGGACAGTTCTTC

D gene: -
clone size: -
V gene: TRBV20-1
CDR3 length: 11
J gene: TRBJ2-3
CDR3 protein: CSARGLDTQYF
CDR3 DNA: TGCAGTGCTAGAGGACTAGATACGCAGTATTTT

D gene: TRBD1
clone size: -
V gene: TRBV7-9
CDR3 length: 15
J gene: TRBJ1-1
CDR3 protein: CASSQTRGQGTEAFF
CDR3 DNA: TGTGCCAGCAGCCAAACCAGGGGGCAGGGCACTGAAGCTTTCTTT

D gene: -
clone size: -
V gene: TRBV6-5
CDR3 length: 13
J gene: TRBJ1-1
CDR3 protein: CANSRVLNTEAFF
CDR3 DNA: TGTGCCAACTCCCGGGTTCTGAACACTGAAGCTTTCTTT

D gene: TRBD1
clone size: -
V gene: TRBV5-1
CDR3 length: 15
J gene: TRBJ1-4
CDR3 protein: CASSFTGGRGEKLFF
CDR3 DNA: TGCGCCAGCAGCTTCACAGGGGGCCGAGGGGAAAAACTGTTTTTT

D gene: TRBD2
clone size: -
V gene: TRBV18
CDR3 length: 16
J gene: TRBJ2-2
CDR3 protein: CASSRLAERNTGELFF
CDR3 DNA: TGTGCCAGCTCACGACTAGCGGAGCGGAACACCGGGGAGCTGTTTTTT

D gene: TRBD1
clone size: -
V gene: TRBV6-2/TRBV6-3
CDR3 length: 17
J gene: TRBJ2-3
CDR3 protein: CASSYQIGDRGADTQYF
CDR3 DNA: TGTGCCAGCAGTTATCAGATTGGGGACAGGGGAGCAGATACGCAGTATTTT

D gene: TRBD1
clone size: -
V gene: TRBV7-2
CDR3 length: 15
J gene: TRBJ1-6
CDR3 protein: CASSTGDRVGSPLHF
CDR3 DNA: TGTGCCAGCAGTACCGGGGACAGGGTCGGATCACCCCTCCACTTT

D gene: -
clone size: -
V gene: TRBV6-6
CDR3 length: 11
J gene: TRBJ1-4
CDR3 protein: CASIGDTTALF
CDR3 DNA: TGTGCCAGCATTGGGGACACAACCGCGCTTTTT

D gene: TRBD2
clone size: -
V gene: TRBV4-1
CDR3 length: 17
J gene: TRBJ2-7
CDR3 protein: CASSQYTGGASHYEQYF
CDR3 DNA: TGCGCCAGCAGCCAATATACCGGGGGGGCATCCCACTACGAGCAGTACTTC

D gene: -
clone size: -
V gene: TRBV27
CDR3 length: 13
J gene: TRBJ1-1
CDR3 protein: CASSLFRNTEAFF
CDR3 DNA: TGTGCCAGCAGTTTATTCCGGAACACTGAAGCTTTCTTT

D gene: TRBD1
clone size: -
V gene: TRBV11-3
CDR3 length: 15
J gene: TRBJ2-2
CDR3 protein: CASSPGQANTGELFF
CDR3 DNA: TGTGCCAGCAGCCCGGGACAGGCGAACACCGGGGAGCTGTTTTTT

D gene: TRBD1
clone size: -
V gene: TRBV28
CDR3 length: 14
J gene: TRBJ1-5
CDR3 protein: CASRQGGLNQPQHF
CDR3 DNA: TGTGCCAGCAGGCAAGGGGGCCTGAATCAGCCCCAGCATTTT

D gene: -
clone size: -
V gene: TRBV12-3/TRBV12-4
CDR3 length: 12
J gene: TRBJ1-1
CDR3 protein: CASSSVNTEAFF
CDR3 DNA: TGTGCCAGCAGTTCCGTGAACACTGAAGCTTTCTTT

D gene: TRBD1
clone size: -
V gene: TRBV2
CDR3 length: 15
J gene: TRBJ1-5
CDR3 protein: CASRLDRAGNQPQHF
CDR3 DNA: TGTGCCAGCAGGTTGGACAGGGCAGGCAATCAGCCCCAGCATTTT

D gene: -
clone size: -
V gene: TRBV29-1
CDR3 length: 12
J gene: TRBJ1-1
CDR3 protein: CSVDRDYTEAFF
CDR3 DNA: TGCAGCGTAGACCGGGACTACACTGAAGCTTTCTTT

D gene: -
clone size: -
V gene: TRBV19
CDR3 length: 13
J gene: TRBJ2-4
CDR3 protein: CASSARAQNIQYF
CDR3 DNA: TGTGCCAGTAGTGCCAGGGCCCAAAACATTCAGTACTTC

D gene: TRBD1
clone size: -
V gene: TRBV5-4
CDR3 length: 14
J gene: TRBJ1-4
CDR3 protein: CASSIQGAYEKLFF
CDR3 DNA: TGTGCCAGCAGTATACAGGGGGCTTATGAAAAACTGTTTTTT